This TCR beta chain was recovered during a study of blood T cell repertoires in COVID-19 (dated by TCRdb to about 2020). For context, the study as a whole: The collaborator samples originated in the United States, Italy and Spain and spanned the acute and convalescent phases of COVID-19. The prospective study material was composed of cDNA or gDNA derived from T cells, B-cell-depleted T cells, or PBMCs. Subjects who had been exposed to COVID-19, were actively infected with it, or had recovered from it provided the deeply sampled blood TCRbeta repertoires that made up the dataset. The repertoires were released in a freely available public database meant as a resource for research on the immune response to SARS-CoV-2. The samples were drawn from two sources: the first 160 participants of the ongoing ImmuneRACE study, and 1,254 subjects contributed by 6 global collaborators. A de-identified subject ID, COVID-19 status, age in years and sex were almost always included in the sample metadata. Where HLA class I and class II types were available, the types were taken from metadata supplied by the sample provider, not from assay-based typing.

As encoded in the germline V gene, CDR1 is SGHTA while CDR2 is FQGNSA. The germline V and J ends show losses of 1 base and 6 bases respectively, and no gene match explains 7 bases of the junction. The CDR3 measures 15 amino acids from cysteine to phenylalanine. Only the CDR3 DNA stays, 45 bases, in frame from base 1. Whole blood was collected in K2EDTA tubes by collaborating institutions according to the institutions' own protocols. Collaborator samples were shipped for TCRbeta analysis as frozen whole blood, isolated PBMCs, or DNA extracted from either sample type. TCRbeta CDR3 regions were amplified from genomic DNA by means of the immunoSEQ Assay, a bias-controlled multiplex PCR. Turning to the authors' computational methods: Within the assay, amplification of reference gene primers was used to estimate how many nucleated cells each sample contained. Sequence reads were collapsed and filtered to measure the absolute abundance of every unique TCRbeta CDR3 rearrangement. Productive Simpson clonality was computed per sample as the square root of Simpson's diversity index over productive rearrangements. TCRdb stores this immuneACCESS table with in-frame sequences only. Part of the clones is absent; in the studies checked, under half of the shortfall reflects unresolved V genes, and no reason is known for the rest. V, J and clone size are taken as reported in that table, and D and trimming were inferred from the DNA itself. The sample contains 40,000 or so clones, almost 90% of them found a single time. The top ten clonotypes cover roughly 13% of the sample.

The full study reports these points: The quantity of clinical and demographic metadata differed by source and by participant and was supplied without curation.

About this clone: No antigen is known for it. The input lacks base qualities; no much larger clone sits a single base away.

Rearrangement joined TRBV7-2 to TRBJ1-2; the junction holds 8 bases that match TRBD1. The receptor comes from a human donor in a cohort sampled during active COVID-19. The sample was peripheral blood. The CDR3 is CASSLDAGGADGYTF. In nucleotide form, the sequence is TGTGCCAGCAGCTTAGATGCAGGGGGCGCGGATGGCTACACCTTC. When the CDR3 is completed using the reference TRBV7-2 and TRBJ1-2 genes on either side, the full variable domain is GAGVSQSPSNKVTEKGKDVELRCDPISGHTALYWYRQSLGQGLEFLIYFQGNSAPDKSGLPSDRFSAERTGGSVSTLTIQRTQQEDSAVYLCASSLDAGGADGYTFGSGTRLTVV.